One sample yielded the 2 T cell receptor beta chains listed below, sequenced in a study of beta chain features in type 1 diabetes. Expressed TCRB transcripts were sequenced because the isolated RNA had all been reverse transcribed beforehand. The protocol was immunoSEQ multiplex PCR, while the TCRdb copy is restricted to in-frame clones and leaves out a portion. The sample holds about 40,000 clones, roughly 50% seen once. The material sequenced was central memory CD4+ T cells from blood. The origin of the receptors is a young woman in good health.

This chain uses TRBV19 with TRBJ1-4; 9 bases are shared with TRBD1. This CDR3 region has 14 residues. Germline V CDR1 and CDR2: LNHDA, SQIVND (reference sequence). V was clipped by 7 bases and J by 8 bases; unmatched bases: 8. As DNA, the CDR3 is TGTGCCAGTACCCCGACAGGGGGGTACGAAAAACTGTTTTTT. Its translation is CASTPTGGYEKLFF. Supplemented by reference TRBV19 and TRBJ1-4, the full variable domain reads DGGITQSPKYLFRKEGQNVTLSCEQNLNHDAMYWYRQDPGQGLRLIYYSQIVNDFQKGDIAEGYSVSREKKESFPLTVTSAQKNPTAFYLCASTPTGGYEKLFFGSGTQLSVL.

This clone was counted between two and nine times. J is TRBJ1-1 and V is TRBV18; D possibly corresponds to TRBD1 (5 bases). Trimming removed 0 bases from V and 6 bases from J, with 17 bases in between. The CDR3 is 16 residues long. Germline V gene data show CDR1 as KGHSH and CDR2 as LQKENI. This CDR3 reads CASSPPPRRGYAEAFF. Written as DNA, the CDR3 is TGTGCCAGCTCACCACCACCTCGACGGGGGTACGCTGAAGCTTTCTTT.